This TCR beta chain originates from a study of blood T cell repertoires in COVID-19. Using immunoSEQ multiplex PCR, the repertoire was profiled, and TCRdb retains in-frame clones only, with some absent. The repertoire holds approximately 240,000 clones, with around 90% as singletons. CDR3 length equals 12 residues. Germline values: CDR1 MDHEN, CDR2 SYDVKM. The V gene lost 6 bases and the J gene lost 9 bases, with 12 bases spanning the gap. This receptor was identified in a woman under 30 who had recovered from COVID-19. What was sequenced was PBMCs or T cells enriched from blood (not recorded which). The V call is TRBV28, the J call TRBJ2-1; D possibly corresponds to TRBD2 (5 bases). CDR3 sequence (DNA): TGTGCCAGCAGGGCGGTAGGGAGTGAGCAGTTCTTC. Amino acid sequence: CASRAVGSEQFF. Together with reference TRBV28 and TRBJ2-1, the CDR3 gives the full variable domain: DVKVTQSSRYLVKRTGEKVFLECVQDMDHENMFWYRQDPGLGLRLIYFSYDVKMKEKGDIPEGYSVSREKKERFSLILESASTNQTSMYLCASRAVGSEQFFGPGTRLTVL.